This TCR beta chain is drawn from a study of blood T cell repertoires in COVID-19. Study information: The United States, Italy and Spain were the sources of the acute and convalescent COVID-19 samples. From T cells, B-cell-depleted T cells, or PBMCs came the material, which was cDNA or gDNA.

Per the authors' pipeline: Amplifying reference gene primers gave estimates of nucleated cell counts. Libraries were prepared by immunoSEQ multiplex PCR; TCRdb keeps only in-frame clonotypes and omits some of them. For V, J and clone size, that table is used; D and trimming come from the DNA. The sample consists of 72,000 or so clones, roughly 80% of them appearing once. Specimen: peripheral blood. The receptor's source is a man aged 65 to 79 who had recovered from COVID-19.

Here the CDR3 DNA reads TGTGCCAGCAGTGAAGACAGGGTAGACACCGGGGAGCTGTTTTTT. Translated: CASSEDRVDTGELFF. The rearrangement uses TRBV2 and TRBJ2-2, with D possibly TRBD1 on 6 matching bases. This CDR3 has 15 residues. Per the germline V gene, CDR1 is SNHLY and CDR2 is FYNNEI. V was pared by 1 base and J by 3 bases, with 9 bases between.